This T cell receptor beta chain was recovered during a study of T cells in tumors after PD-1 blockade. Study in general: Excluded were patients with checkpoint blockade, immunosuppressants, or radiotherapy or other anti-cancer therapy within 4 weeks. Some patients also took daily vismodegib 150 mg during anti-PD-1 treatment. The study, taken as a whole, reports: Some novel exhausted tumor clones appeared in pre-treatment blood, suggesting peripheral recruitment.

TCRdb keeps only in-frame clones here, not all; method: immunoSEQ multiplex PCR. Altogether 55,000 to 65,000 clones are present, 80% being singletons, with the ten largest covering under 15%. V trimming: 0 bases; J trimming: 6 bases; junction bases outside the gene matches: 3. The germline gives CDR1 MNHEY, CDR2 SVGEGT. This CDR3 contains 14 residues. Comments on this clone: Its antigen is undetermined.

The sequence was collected from a human donor with basal cell carcinoma. The chain is built from TRBV6-2 or TRBV6-3 and TRBJ2-3; 7 positions agree with TRBD1. This specimen consisted of PBMCs, obtained before anti-PD-1 treatment. The CDR3 DNA reads as TGTGCCAGCAGTTACTCAGGGGGCGGGGATACGCAGTATTTT. This encodes CASSYSGGGDTQYF.